These 11 T cell receptor beta chains were sequenced from one sample in a study of shared clonotypes between healthy human individuals. Data came from immunoSEQ multiplex PCR; TCRdb stores just in-frame clones and leaves some out. This table holds fewer than 1.6 million clones, about 98.5% found once. The sequenced sample was naive CD4+ T cells sorted from blood. Subset here: CD45RA+ positively selected. These receptors all come from a man aged 30 to 45 in good health.

V usage is TRBV28 and J usage is TRBJ2-5; either TRBD1 or TRBD2 may fit D (7 bases each). The germline V and J ends were trimmed by 4 bases and 5 bases, with 14 bases remaining between them. Germline loops: CDR1 MDHEN, CDR2 SYDVKM. This CDR3 contains 14 residues. Here the CDR3 DNA reads TGTGCCAGCAGTTCCCCCCAGGGGGGGGAGACCCAGTACTTC. It yields the protein CASSSPQGGETQYF.

This clone is a singleton in its sample. The rearrangement links TRBV30 to TRBJ2-7; D is unclear. This CDR3 has 10 amino acids. With 5 bases removed from V and 7 bases from J, the gap between germline ends came to 9 bases. In germline, CDR1 is GTSNPN, CDR2 SVGIG (reference sequence). In DNA form, the CDR3 reads TGTGCCTGGGGCGGAATAGAGCAGTACTTC. Translation gives CAWGGIEQYF.

The chain has TRBV9 and TRBJ1-1; TRBD1 agrees at 10 bases. CDR1 and CDR2 from the germline V gene are SGDLS and YYNGEE. V was clipped by 2 bases and J by 3 bases; unmatched bases: 7. This CDR3 comprises 16 residues. The chain's CDR3 is CASSVGTGAFDTEAFF. CDR3 in DNA: TGTGCCAGCAGCGTTGGGACAGGGGCGTTTGACACTGAAGCTTTCTTT.

The V call is TRBV27, the J call TRBJ2-3, with 7 bases lining up with TRBD2. Per germline, CDR1 MNHEY and CDR2 SMNVEV (reference sequence). Germline trimming cut 5 bases from V and 10 bases from J; bases unmatched to any gene: 15. This CDR3 is 15 amino acids long. The CDR3 protein is CASSPSAGAYGAQYF. For the CDR3, the DNA is TGTGCCAGCAGTCCCTCGGCGGGAGCTTATGGGGCGCAGTATTTT.

This chain connects TRBV11-3 to TRBJ2-7, with 9 nucleotides matching TRBD1. The V and J ends lost 5 bases and 6 bases, in that order; junction bases with no gene match: 11. Germline CDR1 SGHNT, CDR2 YENEEA. The CDR3 covers 15 residues. The CDR3 loop is CASSPGMDRGGEQYF. The DNA of the CDR3 is TGTGCCAGCAGCCCGGGGATGGACAGGGGCGGCGAGCAGTACTTC.

This clone was picked up one time. V usage is TRBV9 and J usage is TRBJ2-2; D remains ambiguous. CDR1 and CDR2 from the germline V gene are SGDLS and YYNGEE. The CDR3 contains 15 residues. Trimming stripped 2 bases from V and 6 bases from J, with 14 bases between. As DNA, the CDR3 is TGTGCCAGCAGCGTTTTAGTGGGTCCGTCCGGGGAGCTGTTTTTT. Residues: CASSVLVGPSGELFF.

As for this clone: Within the sample, other DNA sequences also encode this same CDR3. The rearrangement links TRBV5-1 to TRBJ2-3, with no clear D. The CDR3 covers 13 residues. V lost 3 bases to trimming and J lost 4 bases, with 9 bases between them. CDR1 SGHRS and CDR2 YFSETQ come from the germline V gene. The DNA for the CDR3 is TGCGCCAGCAGCTCGAGACTCGCAGATACGCAGTATTTT. Its protein product is CASSSRLADTQYF.

This chain connects TRBV18 to TRBJ1-1, with D perhaps TRBD1 (5 bases). There are 15 residues in the CDR3. Trimming took off 6 bases at V and 1 base at J, with 15 bases between the two ends. Germline V gene lookup returns CDR1 KGHSH and CDR2 LQKENI. CDR3 residues: CASSPIQEENTEAFF. The CDR3, as DNA: TGTGCCAGCTCCCCAATACAGGAGGAGAACACTGAAGCTTTCTTT.

This rearrangement joins TRBV5-1 to TRBJ2-2; TRBD2 matches at 14 bases. Germline CDR1 reads SGHRS; CDR2 reads YFSETQ. J lost 1 base, V lost 0 bases, and 5 bases had no gene match. The CDR3 runs 19 residues. CDR3 sequence reads: CASSLVGTSGRGNTGELFF. Here the CDR3 DNA reads TGCGCCAGCAGCTTGGTTGGGACTAGCGGGAGAGGGAACACCGGGGAGCTGTTTTTT. The full variable domain, rest sourced from reference TRBV5-1 and TRBJ2-2, is KAGVTQTPRYLIKTRGQQVTLSCSPISGHRSVSWYQQTPGQGLQFLFEYFSETQRNKGNFPGRFSGRQFSNSRSEMNVSTLELGDSALYLCASSLVGTSGRGNTGELFFGEGSRLTVL.

The chain combines TRBV7-9 with TRBJ2-7; possible D gene TRBD2, 6 bases. Per germline, CDR1 SEHNR and CDR2 FQNEAQ (reference sequence). The CDR3 is made up of 17 amino acids. The V and J ends lost 7 bases and 3 bases respectively, with 25 bases between them. The CDR3 protein is CASTPGGSAAHSYEQYF. The CDR3 DNA is TGTGCCAGCACCCCTGGGGGGTCCGCCGCCCACAGCTACGAGCAGTACTTC.

V gene TRBV7-7 combines with J gene TRBJ2-1; tentatively, D is TRBD1 (5 bases). The CDR3 sequence is 12 residues long. The germline gives CDR1 SSHAT, CDR2 FNYEAQ (reference sequence). V shed 1 base and J shed 10 bases, with 8 bases lying between them. The CDR3 DNA reads TGTGCCAGCAGCTTAGAGGGGAACGAGCAGTTCTTC. Translated: CASSLEGNEQFF. The variable domain in full, with the rest retrieved from reference TRBV7-7 and TRBJ2-1, is GAGVSQSPRYKVTKRGQDVTLRCDPISSHATLYWYQQALGQGPEFLTYFNYEAQPDKSGLPSDRFSAERPEGSISTLTIQRTEQRDSAMYRCASSLEGNEQFFGPGTRLTVL.